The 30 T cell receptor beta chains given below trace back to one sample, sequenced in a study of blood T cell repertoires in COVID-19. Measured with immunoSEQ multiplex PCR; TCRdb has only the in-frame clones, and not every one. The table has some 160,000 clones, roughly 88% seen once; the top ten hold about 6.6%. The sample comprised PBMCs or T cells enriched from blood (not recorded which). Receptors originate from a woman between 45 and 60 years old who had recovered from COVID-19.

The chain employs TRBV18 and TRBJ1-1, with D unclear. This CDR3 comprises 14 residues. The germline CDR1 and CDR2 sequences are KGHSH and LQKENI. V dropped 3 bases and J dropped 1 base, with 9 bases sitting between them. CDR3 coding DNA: TGTGCCAGCTCACCCCGCCCAGGGAACACTGAAGCTTTCTTT. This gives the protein CASSPRPGNTEAFF.

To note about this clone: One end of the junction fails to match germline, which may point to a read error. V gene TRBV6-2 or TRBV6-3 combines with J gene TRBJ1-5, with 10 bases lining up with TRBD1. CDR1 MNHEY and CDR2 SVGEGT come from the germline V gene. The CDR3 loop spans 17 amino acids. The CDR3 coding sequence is TGTGCCAGCAGTTACCCCCAAGGGGGACAGGGGAATCAGCCCCGGCATTTT. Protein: CASSYPQGGQGNQPRHF.

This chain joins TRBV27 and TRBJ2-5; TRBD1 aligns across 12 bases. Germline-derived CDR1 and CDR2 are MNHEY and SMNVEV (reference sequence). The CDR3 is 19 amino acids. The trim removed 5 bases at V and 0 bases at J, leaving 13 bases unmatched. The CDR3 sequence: CASSQGQGAVGGYQETQYF. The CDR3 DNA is TGTGCCAGCAGTCAGGGACAGGGGGCCGTGGGTGGGTACCAAGAGACCCAGTACTTC.

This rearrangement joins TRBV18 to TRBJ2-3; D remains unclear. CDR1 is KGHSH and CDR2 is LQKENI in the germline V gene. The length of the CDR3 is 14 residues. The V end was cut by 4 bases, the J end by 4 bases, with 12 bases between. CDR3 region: CASSRNSGADTQYF. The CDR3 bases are TGTGCCAGCTCACGAAATTCGGGTGCAGATACGCAGTATTTT. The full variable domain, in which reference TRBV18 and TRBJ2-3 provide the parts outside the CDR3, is NAGVMQNPRHLVRRRGQEARLRCSPMKGHSHVYWYRQLPEEGLKFMVYLQKENIIDESGMPKERFSAEFPKEGPSILRIQQVVRGDSAAYFCASSRNSGADTQYFGPGTRLTVL.

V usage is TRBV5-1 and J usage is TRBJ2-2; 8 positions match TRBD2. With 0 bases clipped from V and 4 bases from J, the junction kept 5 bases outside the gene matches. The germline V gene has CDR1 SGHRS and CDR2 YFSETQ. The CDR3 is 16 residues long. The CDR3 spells CASSLVGLAGTGELFF. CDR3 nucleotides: TGCGCCAGCAGCTTGGTGGGCCTAGCGGGCACCGGGGAGCTGTTTTTT.

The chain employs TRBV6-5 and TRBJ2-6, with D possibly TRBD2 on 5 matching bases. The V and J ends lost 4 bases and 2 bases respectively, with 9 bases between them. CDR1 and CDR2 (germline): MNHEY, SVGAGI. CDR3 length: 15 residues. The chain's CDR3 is CASSSPGAGANVLTF. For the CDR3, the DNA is TGTGCCAGCAGTTCACCCGGGGCTGGGGCCAACGTCCTGACTTTC.

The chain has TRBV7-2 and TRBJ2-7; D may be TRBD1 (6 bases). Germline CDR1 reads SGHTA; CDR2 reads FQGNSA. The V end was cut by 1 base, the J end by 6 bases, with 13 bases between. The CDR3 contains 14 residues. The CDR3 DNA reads TGTGCCAGCAGCTTAGACAGGGTTGTAGGCGAGCAGTACTTC. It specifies CASSLDRVVGEQYF. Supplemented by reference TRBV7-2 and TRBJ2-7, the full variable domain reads GAGVSQSPSNKVTEKGKDVELRCDPISGHTALYWYRQSLGQGLEFLIYFQGNSAPDKSGLPSDRFSAERTGGSVSTLTIQRTQQEDSAVYLCASSLDRVVGEQYFGPGTRLTVT.

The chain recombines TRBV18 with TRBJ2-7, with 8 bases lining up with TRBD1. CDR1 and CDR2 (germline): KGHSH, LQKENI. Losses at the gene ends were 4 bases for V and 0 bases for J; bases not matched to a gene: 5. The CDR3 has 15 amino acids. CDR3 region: CASSQRTGTSYEQYF. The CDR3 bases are TGTGCCAGCTCACAACGGACAGGGACCTCCTACGAGCAGTACTTC. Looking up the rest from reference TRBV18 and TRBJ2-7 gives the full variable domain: NAGVMQNPRHLVRRRGQEARLRCSPMKGHSHVYWYRQLPEEGLKFMVYLQKENIIDESGMPKERFSAEFPKEGPSILRIQQVVRGDSAAYFCASSQRTGTSYEQYFGPGTRLTVT.

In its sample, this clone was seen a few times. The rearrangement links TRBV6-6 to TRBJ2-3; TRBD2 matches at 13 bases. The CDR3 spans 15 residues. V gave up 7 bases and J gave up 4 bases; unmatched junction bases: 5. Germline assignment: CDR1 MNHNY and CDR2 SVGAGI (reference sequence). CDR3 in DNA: TGTGCCAGCATCGGGACTAGCGGGGTGCCAGATACGCAGTATTTT. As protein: CASIGTSGVPDTQYF.

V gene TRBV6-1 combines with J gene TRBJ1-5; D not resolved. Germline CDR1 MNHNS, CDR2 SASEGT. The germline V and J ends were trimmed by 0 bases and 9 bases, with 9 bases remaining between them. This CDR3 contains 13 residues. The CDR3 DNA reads TGTGCCAGCAGTGAAGCGCGGCCTGGGCCCCAGCATTTT. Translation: CASSEARPGPQHF.

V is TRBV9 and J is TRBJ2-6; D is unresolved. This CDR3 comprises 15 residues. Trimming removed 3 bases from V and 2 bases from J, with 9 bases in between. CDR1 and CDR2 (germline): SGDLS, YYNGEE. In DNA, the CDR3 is TGTGCCAGCAGCGGAGAGCTTGCTGGGGCCAACGTCCTGACTTTC. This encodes CASSGELAGANVLTF.

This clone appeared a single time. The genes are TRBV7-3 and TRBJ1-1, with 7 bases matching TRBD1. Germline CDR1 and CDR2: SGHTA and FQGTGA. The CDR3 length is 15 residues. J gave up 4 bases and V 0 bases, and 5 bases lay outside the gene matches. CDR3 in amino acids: CASSLTGQGGTEAFF. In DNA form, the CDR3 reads TGTGCCAGCAGCTTAACGGGCCAGGGGGGCACTGAAGCTTTCTTT.

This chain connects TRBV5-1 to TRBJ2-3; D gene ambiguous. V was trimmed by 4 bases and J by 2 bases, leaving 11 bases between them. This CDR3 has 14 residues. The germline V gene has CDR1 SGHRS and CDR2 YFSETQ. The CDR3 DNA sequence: TGCGCCAGCAGCGCCCTGGAGTCCACAGATACGCAGTATTTT. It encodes CASSALESTDTQYF.

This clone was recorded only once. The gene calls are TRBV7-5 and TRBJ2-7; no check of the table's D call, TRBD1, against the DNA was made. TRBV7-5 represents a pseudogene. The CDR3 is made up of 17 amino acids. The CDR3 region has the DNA TGTGCCAGAAGCTTAGATGGGCCTCTACAGGGCTCGTATGAGCAGTACTTC. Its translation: CARSLDGPLQGSYEQYF.

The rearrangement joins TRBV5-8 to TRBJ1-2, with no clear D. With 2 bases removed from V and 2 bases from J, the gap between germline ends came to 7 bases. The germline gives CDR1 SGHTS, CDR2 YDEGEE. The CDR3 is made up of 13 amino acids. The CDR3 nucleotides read TGTGCCAGCAGCTTCCAGGCAAACTATGGCTACACCTTC. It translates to CASSFQANYGYTF.

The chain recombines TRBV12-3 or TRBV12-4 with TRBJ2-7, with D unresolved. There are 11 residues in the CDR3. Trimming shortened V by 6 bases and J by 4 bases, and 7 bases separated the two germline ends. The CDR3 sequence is CASRLEYEQYF. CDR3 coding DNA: TGTGCCAGCAGGTTGGAGTACGAGCAGTACTTC.

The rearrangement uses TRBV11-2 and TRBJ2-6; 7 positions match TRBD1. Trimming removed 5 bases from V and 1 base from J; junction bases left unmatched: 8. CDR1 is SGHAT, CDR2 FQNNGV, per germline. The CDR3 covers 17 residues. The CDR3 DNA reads TGTGCCAGCAGCCGCCTGACAGGGCGGTCTGGGGCCAACGTCCTGACTTTC. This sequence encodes CASSRLTGRSGANVLTF.

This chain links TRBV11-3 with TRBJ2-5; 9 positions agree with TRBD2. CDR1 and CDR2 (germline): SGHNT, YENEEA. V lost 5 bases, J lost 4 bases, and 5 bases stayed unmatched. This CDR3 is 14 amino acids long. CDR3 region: CASSGGGARETQYF. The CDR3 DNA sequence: TGTGCCAGCAGCGGCGGGGGGGCCCGAGAGACCCAGTACTTC.

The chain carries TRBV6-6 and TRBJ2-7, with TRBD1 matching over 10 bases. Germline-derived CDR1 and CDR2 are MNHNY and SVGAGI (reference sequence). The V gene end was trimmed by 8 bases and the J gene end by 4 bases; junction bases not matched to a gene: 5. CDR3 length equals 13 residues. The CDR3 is CASATGGWYEQYF. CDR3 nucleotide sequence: TGTGCCAGCGCGACAGGGGGCTGGTACGAGCAGTACTTC.

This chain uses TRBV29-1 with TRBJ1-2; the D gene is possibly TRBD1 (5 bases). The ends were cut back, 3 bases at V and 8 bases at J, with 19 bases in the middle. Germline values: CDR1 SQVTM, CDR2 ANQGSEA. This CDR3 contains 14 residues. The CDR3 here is CSVDGGTLTGGYTF. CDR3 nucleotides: TGCAGCGTTGATGGGGGGACGTTAACGGGAGGCTACACCTTC.

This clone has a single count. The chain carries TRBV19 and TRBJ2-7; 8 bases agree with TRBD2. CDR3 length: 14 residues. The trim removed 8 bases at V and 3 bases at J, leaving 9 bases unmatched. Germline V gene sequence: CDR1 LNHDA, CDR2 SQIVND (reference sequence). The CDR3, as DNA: TGTGCCAGTTACGCGGGGGGTCGAATCTACGAGCAGTACTTC. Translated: CASYAGGRIYEQYF.

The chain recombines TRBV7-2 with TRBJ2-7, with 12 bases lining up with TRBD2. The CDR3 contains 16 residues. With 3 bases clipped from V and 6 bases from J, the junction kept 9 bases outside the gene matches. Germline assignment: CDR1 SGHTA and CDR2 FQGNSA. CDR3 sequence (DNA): TGTGCCAGCAGCTTCAAACTAGCGGGGGGTCCCGCCGAGCAGTACTTC. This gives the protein CASSFKLAGGPAEQYF.

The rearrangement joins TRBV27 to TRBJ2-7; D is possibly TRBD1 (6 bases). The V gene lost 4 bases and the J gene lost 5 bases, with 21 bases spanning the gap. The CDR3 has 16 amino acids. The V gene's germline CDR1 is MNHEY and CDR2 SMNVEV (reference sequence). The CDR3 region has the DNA TGTGCCAGCAGTTATCACAGGGCCCCAATTTCTGACGAGCAGTACTTC. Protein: CASSYHRAPISDEQYF.

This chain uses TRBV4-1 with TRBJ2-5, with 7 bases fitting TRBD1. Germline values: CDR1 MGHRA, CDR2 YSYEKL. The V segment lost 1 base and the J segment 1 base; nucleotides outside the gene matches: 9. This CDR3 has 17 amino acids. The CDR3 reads CASSQGWAGGTQETQYF. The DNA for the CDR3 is TGCGCCAGCAGCCAAGGGTGGGCAGGGGGTACCCAAGAGACCCAGTACTTC.

The CDR3 DNA follows: TGTGCCTGGAGCGCCTCGGGGGGGCCCCAGCATTTT. This translates into CAWSASGGPQHF. The rearrangement joins TRBV30 to TRBJ1-5, with D possibly TRBD1 on 5 matching bases. V was clipped by 3 bases and J by 9 bases, with 12 bases between them. Germline V gives CDR1 GTSNPN, CDR2 SVGIG (reference sequence). The CDR3 is 12 amino acids.

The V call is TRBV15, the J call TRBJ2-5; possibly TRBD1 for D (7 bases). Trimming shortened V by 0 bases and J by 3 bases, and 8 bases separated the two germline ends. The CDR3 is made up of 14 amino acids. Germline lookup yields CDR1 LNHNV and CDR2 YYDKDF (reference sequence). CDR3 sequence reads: CATSRDRGEETQYF. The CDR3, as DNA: TGTGCCACCAGCAGAGACAGGGGGGAAGAGACCCAGTACTTC.

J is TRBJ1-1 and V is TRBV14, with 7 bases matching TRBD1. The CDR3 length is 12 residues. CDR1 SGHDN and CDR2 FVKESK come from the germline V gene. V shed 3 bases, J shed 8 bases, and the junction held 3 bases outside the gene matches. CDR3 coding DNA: TGTGCCAGCAGCCACGGGACAGCCGAAGCTTTCTTT. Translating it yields CASSHGTAEAFF.

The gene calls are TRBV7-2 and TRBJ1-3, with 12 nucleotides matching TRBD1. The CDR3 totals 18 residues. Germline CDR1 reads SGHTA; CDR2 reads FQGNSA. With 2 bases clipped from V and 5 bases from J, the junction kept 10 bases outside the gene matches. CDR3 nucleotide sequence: TGTGCCAGCAGCTTACGGGACAGGGGGCTCGGTAGGAGAAACACCATATATTTT. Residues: CASSLRDRGLGRRNTIYF.

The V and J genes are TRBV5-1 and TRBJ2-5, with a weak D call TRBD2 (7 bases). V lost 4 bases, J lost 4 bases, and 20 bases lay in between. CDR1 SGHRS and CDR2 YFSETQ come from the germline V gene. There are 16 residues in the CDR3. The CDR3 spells CASSTTGGGFIETQYF. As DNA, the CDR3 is TGCGCCAGCAGCACGACGGGGGGCGGTTTTATAGAGACCCAGTACTTC.

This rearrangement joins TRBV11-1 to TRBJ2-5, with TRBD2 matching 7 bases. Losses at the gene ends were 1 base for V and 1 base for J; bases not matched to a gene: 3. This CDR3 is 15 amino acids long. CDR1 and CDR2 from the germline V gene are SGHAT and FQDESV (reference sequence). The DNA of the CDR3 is TGTGCCAGCAGCTTAGGCGGGGGTGCCCAAGAGACCCAGTACTTC. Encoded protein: CASSLGGGAQETQYF. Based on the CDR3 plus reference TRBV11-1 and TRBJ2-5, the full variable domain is EAEVAQSPRYKITEKSQAVAFWCDPISGHATLYWYRQILGQGPELLVQFQDESVVDDSQLPKDRFSAERLKGVDSTLKIQPAELGDSAMYLCASSLGGGAQETQYFGPGTRLLVL.